Shown below are 19 T cell receptor beta chains from a single sample sequenced in a study of cytomegalovirus exposure and HLA in healthy donors. Primers included in the PCR were 60 Vbeta and 13 Jbeta primers. Only in-frame clones appear in the TCRdb table, and some are missing; sequencing was by immunoSEQ multiplex PCR. The table has around 200,000 clones, roughly 87% seen once. The material sequenced was PBMCs. The receptors stem from a man between 50 and 59 years old in good health and CMV-seronegative.

The DNA of the CDR3 is TGTGCCAGCAGCTTTCGCGACGGGAGCACAGATACGCAGTATTTT. It encodes CASSFRDGSTDTQYF. The rearrangement uses TRBV7-9 and TRBJ2-3; no firm D call. The CDR3 consists of 15 residues. Germline lookup yields CDR1 SEHNR and CDR2 FQNEAQ (reference sequence). Trimming left V 3 bases short and J 0 bases short, with 10 bases between.

V is TRBV7-8 and J is TRBJ1-1; TRBD1 agrees at 10 bases. This CDR3 is built from 16 residues. J gave up 10 bases and V 5 bases, and 16 bases lay outside the gene matches. Germline V gene sequence: CDR1 SGHVS, CDR2 FQNEAQ. CDR3 coding DNA: TGTGCCAGCAGCCCGGAGGGACAGGGGCGCGCGTCGGGAGCTTTCTTT. Its protein product is CASSPEGQGRASGAFF.

In this sample, this clone turned up once. The CDR3 here is CASRGGLLEYGYTF. The CDR3 DNA reads as TGTGCCAGTAGGGGGGGACTCCTGGAGTATGGCTACACCTTC. The chain employs TRBV19 and TRBJ1-2; D might be TRBD1 (5 bases). The CDR3 sequence is 14 residues long. V gave up 6 bases and J gave up 5 bases, with 16 bases separating them. Germline V gene data show CDR1 as LNHDA and CDR2 as SQIVND (reference sequence).

The chain links TRBV5-1 to TRBJ2-3; maybe TRBD1 (5 bases). The CDR3 extends over 15 amino acids. The V end was cut by 1 base, the J end by 3 bases, with 12 bases between. Germline V gene lookup returns CDR1 SGHRS and CDR2 YFSETQ. The CDR3 DNA follows: TGCGCCAGCAGCTTGAGGTTAGGGGCTACAGATACGCAGTATTTT. This gives the protein CASSLRLGATDTQYF.

The chain joins TRBV11-2 to TRBJ2-1; TRBD2 matches at 11 bases. V lost 5 bases and J lost 8; bases outside the gene matches: 5. Germline V gene sequence: CDR1 SGHAT, CDR2 FQNNGV. The CDR3 totals 14 residues. This CDR3 reads CASSPTSGKYEQFF. The CDR3 DNA reads as TGTGCCAGCAGCCCGACTAGCGGGAAGTATGAGCAGTTCTTC.

The chain carries TRBV5-4 and TRBJ2-1; 7 bases are shared with TRBD1. After removal of 0 bases from V and 3 bases from J, the junction contained 3 bases not matched to a gene. CDR1 and CDR2 from the germline V gene are SGHNT and YYREEE (reference sequence). The CDR3 loop spans 15 amino acids. In DNA, the CDR3 is TGTGCCAGCAGCTTGGGACAGGGAGACTACAATGAGCAGTTCTTC. Amino acid sequence: CASSLGQGDYNEQFF. The full variable domain, in which reference TRBV5-4 and TRBJ2-1 provide the parts outside the CDR3, is ETGVTQSPTHLIKTRGQQVTLRCSSQSGHNTVSWYQQALGQGPQFIFQYYREEENGRGNFPPRFSGLQFPNYSSELNVNALELDDSALYLCASSLGQGDYNEQFFGPGTRLTVL.

The CDR3 DNA sequence: TGCGCCAGCAGTTCCGGGTCTAACTATGGCTACACCTTC. Translating gives CASSSGSNYGYTF. The chain employs TRBV5-1 and TRBJ1-2, with D uncertain. The CDR3 length is 13 residues. Deletions cut 5 bases from V and 0 bases from J, with 8 bases between. CDR1 is SGHRS and CDR2 is YFSETQ in the germline V gene.

As concerns this clone: The junction shows a germline mismatch at one end, possibly a read error. This rearrangement joins TRBV7-9 to TRBJ2-7; D not resolved. The germline V gene encodes CDR1 SEHNR and CDR2 FQNEAQ (reference sequence). The CDR3 covers 13 residues. CDR3 nucleotides: TGTTCCAGCAGCTTAGCCCGCTCCTACGAGCAGTACTTC. Its protein is CSSSLARSYEQYF.

The chain couples TRBV11-2 to TRBJ2-1, with D tentatively TRBD1 (5 bases). The CDR3 spans 14 residues. Between the trimmed V and J ends, which lost 10 bases and 6 bases, there was a span of 19 bases. CDR1 SGHAT and CDR2 FQNNGV come from the germline V gene. CDR3 bases: TGTGCCACCAACCCAAAAGGACAATCCAATGAGCAGTTCTTC. It is translated as CATNPKGQSNEQFF.

The chain employs TRBV5-4 and TRBJ2-5; D gene unclear. This CDR3 has 15 amino acids. CDR1 SGHNT and CDR2 YYREEE come from the germline V gene (reference sequence). Trimming left V 4 bases short and J 5 bases short, with 18 bases between. This CDR3 reads CASSLRPPARETQYF. In DNA, the CDR3 is TGTGCCAGCAGCCTACGACCCCCAGCGCGCGAGACCCAGTACTTC.

The chain joins TRBV7-2 to TRBJ2-5; possibly TRBD2 for D (6 bases). Deletions cut 5 bases from V and 5 bases from J, with 27 bases between. Germline V gene sequence: CDR1 SGHTA, CDR2 FQGNSA. This CDR3 contains 18 residues. The CDR3 loop is CASSIAALEGGLGETQYF. In nucleotides, the CDR3 is TGTGCCAGCAGCATCGCCGCACTGGAGGGAGGCCTTGGGGAGACCCAGTACTTC.

The chain couples TRBV19 to TRBJ2-7; TRBD1 matches at 9 bases. The CDR3 runs 15 residues. Germline CDR1 and CDR2: LNHDA and SQIVND (reference sequence). V trimming: 3 bases; J trimming: 3 bases; junction bases outside the gene matches: 6. The CDR3 bases are TGTGCCAGTAGTATGACAGGACAGGGGTTCTACGAGCAGTACTTC. It is translated as CASSMTGQGFYEQYF.

The V and J genes are TRBV7-8 and TRBJ1-3, with 8 bases aligning to TRBD1. From germline, CDR1 is SGHVS and CDR2 FQNEAQ. The junction had 5 bases not matched to a gene; V was cut back by 0 bases and J by 4 bases. CDR3 length: 16 residues. This chain's CDR3 is CASSLARTGNGNTIYF. In DNA, the CDR3 is TGTGCCAGCAGCTTAGCTAGGACAGGGAACGGAAACACCATATATTTT.

The chain carries TRBV19 and TRBJ1-1; 7 bases map to TRBD1. Germline CDR1 and CDR2: LNHDA and SQIVND (reference sequence). The V gene end was trimmed by 6 bases and the J gene end by 3 bases; junction bases not matched to a gene: 7. CDR3 length: 14 amino acids. CDR3 residues: CASSTGQRHTEAFF. The CDR3 nucleotides are TGTGCCAGTAGCACGGGACAGAGGCACACTGAAGCTTTCTTT.

V and J are TRBV5-1 and TRBJ1-6; TRBD1 matches 11 bases. Germline-derived CDR1 and CDR2 are SGHRS and YFSETQ. The ends lost 4 bases at V and 7 bases at J; junction bases unmatched: 7. This CDR3 comprises 16 residues. CDR3 region: CASSLSGTGGNSPLHF. The CDR3 DNA reads as TGCGCCAGCAGCCTTTCCGGGACAGGGGGGAATTCACCCCTCCACTTT. The whole variable domain, remainder taken from reference TRBV5-1 and TRBJ1-6, is KAGVTQTPRYLIKTRGQQVTLSCSPISGHRSVSWYQQTPGQGLQFLFEYFSETQRNKGNFPGRFSGRQFSNSRSEMNVSTLELGDSALYLCASSLSGTGGNSPLHFGNGTRLTVT.

This chain connects TRBV4-2 to TRBJ1-2; 11 positions agree with TRBD1. Germline V lookup: CDR1 LGHNA, CDR2 YNFKEQ. Trimming cost V 3 bases and J 7 bases; bases outside gene matches: 10. The CDR3 is 16 amino acids. The CDR3 protein is CASSQAQDRGQSGYTF. The CDR3 bases are TGTGCCAGCAGCCAGGCCCAGGACAGGGGGCAAAGTGGCTACACCTTC.

The genes are TRBV19 and TRBJ1-2; perhaps TRBD1 as D (5 bases). V lost 7 bases and J 4 bases, leaving 22 bases between the germline ends. This CDR3 is 16 amino acids long. Germline loops: CDR1 LNHDA, CDR2 SQIVND (reference sequence). The CDR3 coding sequence is TGTGCCAGTACCCCGATGGGGGGTTTGCTCCCCTATGGCTACACCTTC. Translated: CASTPMGGLLPYGYTF.

The V call is TRBV19, the J call TRBJ2-1; TRBD2 aligns across 14 bases. The CDR3 covers 15 residues. CDR1 is LNHDA and CDR2 is SQIVND in the germline V gene (reference sequence). J lost 4 bases, V lost 4 bases, and 0 bases had no gene match. The CDR3 region is CASSRTSGGYNEQFF. CDR3 bases: TGTGCCAGTAGTAGGACTAGCGGGGGGTACAATGAGCAGTTCTTC.

The V call is TRBV27, the J call TRBJ2-5; D is perhaps TRBD1 (6 bases). Germline V lookup: CDR1 MNHEY, CDR2 SMNVEV (reference sequence). The CDR3 runs 15 residues. V lost 2 bases, J lost 7 bases, and 17 bases lay in between. The CDR3 is CASSLGGRIPWTQYF. The CDR3 DNA is TGTGCCAGCAGTTTAGGGGGCAGAATTCCGTGGACCCAGTACTTC.